The rows below give T cell receptor beta chains drawn from one sample of a study of early T cells in non-severe SARS-CoV-2 infection. TCRdb passed the 5' RACE reads through MiXCR, listing each CDR3 protein once. The sample holds about 40,000 distinct CDR3 sequences, roughly 4.7% seen once. What was sequenced was whole blood. Receptors were obtained from an adult who was a healthcare worker with PCR-confirmed SARS-CoV-2 infection or an uninfected control (not recorded which). Each CDR3 is given with its conserved first and last residue. A D gene is named only where the DNA matches it firmly. Clone size is given for some rows only: seen once, a few or many times, or a class if the clone is expanded.

d_gene: NA; v_gene: TRBV5-1; abundance: many; j_gene: TRBJ2-1; CDR3nt: TGCGCCAGCAGTAAGGAGACCTACAATGAGCAGTTCTTC; CDR3aa: CASSKETYNEQFF
d_gene: NA; v_gene: TRBV12-3/TRBV12-4; abundance: many; j_gene: TRBJ2-5; CDR3nt: TGTGCCAGCAGGCAGGAGGGAGAGACCCAGTACTTC; CDR3aa: CASRQEGETQYF
d_gene: NA; v_gene: TRBV5-1; abundance: many; j_gene: TRBJ2-1; CDR3nt: TGCGCCAGCAGCTTGGAATCTAGGGCCAATGAGCAGTTCTTC; CDR3aa: CASSLESRANEQFF
d_gene: NA; v_gene: TRBV2; abundance: many; j_gene: TRBJ2-4; CDR3nt: TGTGCCAGCAGTGTAGGTGAAGGTATTCAGTACTTC; CDR3aa: CASSVGEGIQYF
d_gene: NA; v_gene: TRBV6-5; abundance: many; j_gene: TRBJ1-3; CDR3nt: TGTGCCAGCAGTAATGATGGGGGAAACACCATATATTTT; CDR3aa: CASSNDGGNTIYF
d_gene: NA; v_gene: TRBV3-1; abundance: many; j_gene: TRBJ2-5; CDR3nt: TGTGCCAGCAGCCCGCGGGACTTCCAAGAGACCCAGTACTTC; CDR3aa: CASSPRDFQETQYF
d_gene: NA; v_gene: TRBV6-1; abundance: many; j_gene: TRBJ1-1; CDR3nt: TGTGCCAGCAGCTTCTTGGAGGGGACTTCGAACACTGAAGCTTTCTTT; CDR3aa: CASSFLEGTSNTEAFF
d_gene: NA; v_gene: TRBV20-1; abundance: many; j_gene: TRBJ2-2; CDR3nt: TGCAGTGCTAGAGATCCTAGGGAGGACACCGGGGAGCTGTTTTTT; CDR3aa: CSARDPREDTGELFF
d_gene: NA; v_gene: TRBV5-4; abundance: many; j_gene: TRBJ2-2; CDR3nt: TGTGCCAGCAGCAGAGCTCGTCGGCCCGGGGAGCTGTTTTTT; CDR3aa: CASSRARRPGELFF
d_gene: TRBD2; v_gene: TRBV4-3; abundance: NA; j_gene: TRBJ2-3; CDR3nt: TGCGCCAGCAGCCAAGATCCTAGCGGTAGCACAGATACGCAGTATTTT; CDR3aa: CASSQDPSGSTDTQYF
d_gene: NA; v_gene: TRBV5-1; abundance: many; j_gene: TRBJ2-7; CDR3nt: TGCGCCAGCAGCTTGGACATCTTCACCTACGAGCAGTACTTC; CDR3aa: CASSLDIFTYEQYF
d_gene: NA; v_gene: TRBV3-1; abundance: many; j_gene: TRBJ1-1; CDR3nt: TGTGCCAGCAGCCCGTGGGCGGGCACTGAAGCTTTCTTT; CDR3aa: CASSPWAGTEAFF
d_gene: NA; v_gene: TRBV29-1; abundance: NA; j_gene: TRBJ1-1; CDR3nt: TGCAGCGTGGGGGCCGGGCGAACTGAAGCTTTCTTT; CDR3aa: CSVGAGRTEAFF
d_gene: TRBD1; v_gene: TRBV28; abundance: NA; j_gene: TRBJ2-2; CDR3nt: TGTGCCAGCAGACCGTACAGGGGCGCCACCGGGGAGCTGTTTTTT; CDR3aa: CASRPYRGATGELFF
d_gene: TRBD2; v_gene: TRBV27; abundance: many; j_gene: TRBJ2-3; CDR3nt: TGTGCCAGCAGTGGGACTAGCGGTGCAGATACGCAGTATTTT; CDR3aa: CASSGTSGADTQYF
d_gene: NA; v_gene: TRBV7-9; abundance: many; j_gene: TRBJ2-2; CDR3nt: TGTGCCAGCAGCTTAGCCAAGGGCCCGGACCCCGGGGAGCTGTTTTTT; CDR3aa: CASSLAKGPDPGELFF
d_gene: TRBD1; v_gene: TRBV3-1; abundance: many; j_gene: TRBJ2-7; CDR3nt: TGTGCCAGCAGCCAGACAGGGTTCGGCGAGCAGTACTTC; CDR3aa: CASSQTGFGEQYF
d_gene: TRBD2; v_gene: TRBV5-1; abundance: many; j_gene: TRBJ2-1; CDR3nt: TGCGCCAGCAGCACCTCTCTAGCGGGGAGGTACAATGAGCAGTTCTTC; CDR3aa: CASSTSLAGRYNEQFF
d_gene: TRBD1; v_gene: TRBV6-2/TRBV6-3; abundance: many; j_gene: TRBJ2-1; CDR3nt: TGTGCCAGCAGAGGGGACAGTTCCTTCTTCAATGAGCAGTTCTTC; CDR3aa: CASRGDSSFFNEQFF
d_gene: NA; v_gene: TRBV25-1; abundance: many; j_gene: TRBJ2-2; CDR3nt: TGTGCCAGCAGTGAGCCGGGGCACGGTCATCCCGGGGAGCTGTTTTTT; CDR3aa: CASSEPGHGHPGELFF
d_gene: NA; v_gene: TRBV7-9; abundance: few; j_gene: TRBJ1-6; CDR3nt: TGTGCCAGCAGCTCAAGAGCCGTTTCACCCCTCCACTTT; CDR3aa: CASSSRAVSPLHF
d_gene: NA; v_gene: TRBV7-2; abundance: NA; j_gene: TRBJ1-5; CDR3nt: TGTGCCAGCAGCTTATGGAGTAATCAGCCCCAGCATTTT; CDR3aa: CASSLWSNQPQHF
d_gene: NA; v_gene: TRBV6-5; abundance: medium-sized; j_gene: TRBJ1-6; CDR3nt: TGTGCCAGCAGTTACTCGAGAGGGGTGGAGAGCGCCCTCCACTTT; CDR3aa: CASSYSRGVESALHF
d_gene: TRBD1; v_gene: TRBV20-1; abundance: many; j_gene: TRBJ2-7; CDR3nt: TGCAGTGTCCCACAAACCGGGACAGGCGGCGGCGAGCAGTACTTC; CDR3aa: CSVPQTGTGGGEQYF
d_gene: NA; v_gene: TRBV2; abundance: many; j_gene: TRBJ2-7; CDR3nt: TGTGCCAGTCAGACAGGCGCGGGCTACGAGCAGTACTTC; CDR3aa: CASQTGAGYEQYF
d_gene: NA; v_gene: TRBV10-2; abundance: NA; j_gene: TRBJ2-1; CDR3nt: TGCGCCAGCAGTGAGATGGGGCCGGACAATGAGCAGTTCTTC; CDR3aa: CASSEMGPDNEQFF
d_gene: NA; v_gene: TRBV28; abundance: many; j_gene: TRBJ1-2; CDR3nt: TGTGCCAGCACGGATTGGGGTGGCTACACCTTC; CDR3aa: CASTDWGGYTF